This TCR beta chain was captured by sequencing in a study of control samples from healthy donors and cancer patients. Clones were sequenced by immunoSEQ multiplex PCR, and TCRdb holds only the in-frame ones, with some missing. Of over 150,000 clones listed, roughly 91% were seen once; the top ten hold around 1.6%. This CDR3 is built from 15 residues. Per germline, CDR1 GTSNPN and CDR2 SVGIG (reference sequence). V lost 1 base and J 5 bases, leaving 15 bases between the germline ends. The origin of this receptor is a man between 18 and 35 years old in good health. The chain links TRBV30 to TRBJ1-5, with D possibly matching TRBD1 (6 bases). Sequences were obtained from blood. CDR3 nucleotides: TGTGCCTGGAGTGGGCCAGGGGCAGCCGATCAGCCCCAGCATTTT. It yields the protein CAWSGPGAADQPQHF.